This T cell receptor beta chain was documented in a study of post-analysis software for immune sequencing data. Study overall: Disease courses included relapsing-remitting, secondary progressive and progressive-relapsing multiple sclerosis. Study-level points and caveats: Comparison with controls showed significantly lower normalized Chao1 diversity in multiple sclerosis patients. In patients, TRBV5-6, TRBV5-1 and TRBV20-1 belonged to five TRBV segments found more frequently than in controls.

Concerning this clonotype itself: The antigen is undetermined.

The authors incorporated unique molecular identifiers into the TCR beta cDNA libraries. TCRdb passed the PCR reads through MiXCR, listing each CDR3 protein once. This sample has about 770,000 distinct CDR3 sequences; approximately 44% occur once, and the top ten carry over 4.5%. Trimming cost V 5 bases and J 5 bases, with 12 bases left between them. The CDR3 covers 12 residues. Germline V gives CDR1 DFQATT, CDR2 SNEGSKA (reference sequence). This sequence was found in a girl aged 10 to 17 with multiple sclerosis. Sequencing input: blood. This chain links TRBV20-1 with TRBJ2-5; no reliable D call. The CDR3 coding sequence is TGCAGTGCTGTAGACATTGAGGAGACCCAGTACTTC. Translation gives CSAVDIEETQYF.